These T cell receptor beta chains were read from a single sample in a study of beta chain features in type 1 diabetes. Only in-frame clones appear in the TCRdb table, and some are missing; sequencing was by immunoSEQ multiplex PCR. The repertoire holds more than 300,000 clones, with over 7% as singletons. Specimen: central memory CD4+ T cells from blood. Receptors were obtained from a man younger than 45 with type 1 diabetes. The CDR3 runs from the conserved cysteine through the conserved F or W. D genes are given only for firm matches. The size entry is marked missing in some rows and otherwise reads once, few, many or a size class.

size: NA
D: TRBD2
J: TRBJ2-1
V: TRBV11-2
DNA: TGTGCCAGCAGCTCTTCTGCCGGGACTAGACCCAATGAGCAGTTCTTC
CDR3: CASSSSAGTRPNEQFF

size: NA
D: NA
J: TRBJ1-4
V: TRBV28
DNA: TGTGCCAGCAGTTTAGGTGCAGGGCCTGCAACTAATGAAAAACTGTTTTTT
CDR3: CASSLGAGPATNEKLFF

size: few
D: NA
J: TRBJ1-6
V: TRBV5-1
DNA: TGCGCCAGCAGCTTGGGGGAATCACATTCACCCCTCCACTTT
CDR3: CASSLGESHSPLHF

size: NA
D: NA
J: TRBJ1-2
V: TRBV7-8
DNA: TGTGCCAGCAGCTTGACCTTTTCCTCTACCGGGGGATCTAACTATGGCTACACCTTC
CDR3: CASSLTFSSTGGSNYGYTF

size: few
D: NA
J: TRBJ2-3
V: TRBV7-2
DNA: TGTGCCAGCAGCTTAGACGCGGGGGCCACGTTGAGCACAGATACGCAGTATTTT
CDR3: CASSLDAGATLSTDTQYF

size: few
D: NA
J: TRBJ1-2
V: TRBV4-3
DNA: TGCGCCAGCAGCCCCTTAAGCACAGGGAACTATGGCTACACCTTC
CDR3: CASSPLSTGNYGYTF

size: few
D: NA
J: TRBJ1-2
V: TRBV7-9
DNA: TGTGCCAGCACCCCGCAGGACAATGGCTACACCTTC
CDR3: CASTPQDNGYTF

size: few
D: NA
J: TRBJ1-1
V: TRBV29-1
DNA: TGCGTCGCTGGCGGGATATTGAACACTGAAGCTTTCTTT
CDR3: CVAGGILNTEAFF

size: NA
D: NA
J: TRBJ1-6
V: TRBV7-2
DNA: TGTGCCAGCAGCTTATTGGGTAGCTCCTATAATTCACCCCTCCACTTT
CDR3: CASSLLGSSYNSPLHF

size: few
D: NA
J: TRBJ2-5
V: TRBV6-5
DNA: TGTGCCAGCAGCCATGTTTTACAGACCCAGTACTTC
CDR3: CASSHVLQTQYF

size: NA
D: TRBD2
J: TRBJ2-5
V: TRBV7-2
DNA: TGTGCCAGCAGCTCACGACTAGCGGGGGAGGAGACCCAGTACTTC
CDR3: CASSSRLAGEETQYF

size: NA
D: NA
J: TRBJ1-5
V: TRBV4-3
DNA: TGCGCCAGCAGCCAGGTTTGGGACAGCAATCAGCCCCAGCATTTT
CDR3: CASSQVWDSNQPQHF

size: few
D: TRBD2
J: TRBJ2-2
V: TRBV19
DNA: TGTGCCAGTAGGTCCGGGACTAGCGGGGGGAACACCGGGGAGCTGTTTTTT
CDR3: CASRSGTSGGNTGELFF

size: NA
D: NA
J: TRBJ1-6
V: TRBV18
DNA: TGTGCCAGCTCACCAGACAAGAGAGGCCCATCACCCCTCCACTTT
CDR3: CASSPDKRGPSPLHF

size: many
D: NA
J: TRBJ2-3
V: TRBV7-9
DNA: TGTGCCAGCAGCTTATGGGACGGTGGGGATACGCAGTATTTT
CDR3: CASSLWDGGDTQYF

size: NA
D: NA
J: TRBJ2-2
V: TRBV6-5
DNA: TGTGCCAGCACCCACCCGGACACCGGGGAGCTGTTTTTT
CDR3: CASTHPDTGELFF

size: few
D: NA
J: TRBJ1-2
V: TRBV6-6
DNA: TGTGCCAGCAGTTACTCGCGAGGGCTTGACTATGGCTACACCTTC
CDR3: CASSYSRGLDYGYTF

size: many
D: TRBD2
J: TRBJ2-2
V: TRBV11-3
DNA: TGTGCCAGCAGCTTAGTAGCGGGGACCGGGGAGCTGTTTTTT
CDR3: CASSLVAGTGELFF

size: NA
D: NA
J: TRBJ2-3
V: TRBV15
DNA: TGTGCCACCAGCAGAGATGGGGAAAGCACAGATACGCAGTATTTT
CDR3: CATSRDGESTDTQYF

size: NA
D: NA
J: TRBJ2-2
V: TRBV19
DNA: TGTGCCAGCGGAACCCGGCCCGGGGAGCTGTTTTTT
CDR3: CASGTRPGELFF

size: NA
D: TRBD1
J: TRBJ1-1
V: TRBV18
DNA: TGTGCCAGCTCACCGGGACAGGGGGATAGGAACACTGAAGCTTTCTTT
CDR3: CASSPGQGDRNTEAFF

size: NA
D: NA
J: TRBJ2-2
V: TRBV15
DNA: TGTGCCACCAGCAGAGGGGGTAGGCAGAACACCGGGGAGCTGTTTTTT
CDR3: CATSRGGRQNTGELFF

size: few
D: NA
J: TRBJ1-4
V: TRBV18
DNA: TGTGCCAGCTCACCACCGGGAAGCAGTAATGAAAAACTGTTTTTT
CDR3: CASSPPGSSNEKLFF

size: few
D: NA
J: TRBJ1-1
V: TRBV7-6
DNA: TGTGCCAGCAGCAGACGACAGGATACAGAGGCTTTCTTT
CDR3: CASSRRQDTEAFF

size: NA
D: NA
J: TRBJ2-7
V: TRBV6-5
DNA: TGTGCCAGCAAGCTCGGGCAGGGGCAGAGGGAGCAGTACTTC
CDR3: CASKLGQGQREQYF

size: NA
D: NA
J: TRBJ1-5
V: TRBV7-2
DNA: TGTGCCAGCAGCTTAGACAGGGTGAGCAATCAGCCCCAGCATTTT
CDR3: CASSLDRVSNQPQHF

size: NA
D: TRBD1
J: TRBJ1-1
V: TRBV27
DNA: TGTGCCAGCAGTTTATACCACAGGGGGAGTGAAGCTTTCTTT
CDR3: CASSLYHRGSEAFF

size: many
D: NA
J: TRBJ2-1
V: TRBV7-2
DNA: TGTGCCAGCAGCTCAAACCGGGCCTCGTCCAATGAGCAGTTCTTC
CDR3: CASSSNRASSNEQFF

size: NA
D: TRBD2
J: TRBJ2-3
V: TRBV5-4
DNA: TGTGCCAGCAGCTTGGGGACTAGCGGGGGGCCAGATACGCAGTATTTT
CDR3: CASSLGTSGGPDTQYF

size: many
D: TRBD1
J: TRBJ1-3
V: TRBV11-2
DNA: TGTGCCAGCAGCAGCTGGACAGGGACTGGAAACACCATATATTTT
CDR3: CASSSWTGTGNTIYF

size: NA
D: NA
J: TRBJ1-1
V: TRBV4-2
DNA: TGTGCCAGCAGGGGAGGAGGGAGCACTGAAGCTTTCTTT
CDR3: CASRGGGSTEAFF

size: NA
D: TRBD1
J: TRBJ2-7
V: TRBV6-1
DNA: TGTGCCAGCAGTGAGCCTTCGGACAGGAACACCTACGAGCAGTACTTC
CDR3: CASSEPSDRNTYEQYF

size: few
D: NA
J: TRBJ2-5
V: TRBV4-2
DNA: TGTGCCAGCAGCCAAGATAGGGTTGAGGGTAGAGAGACCCAGTACTTC
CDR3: CASSQDRVEGRETQYF

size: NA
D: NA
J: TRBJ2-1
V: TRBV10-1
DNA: TGCGCCAGCAGTGATTTCCCAGGGACCTACAATGAGCAGTTCTTC
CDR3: CASSDFPGTYNEQFF

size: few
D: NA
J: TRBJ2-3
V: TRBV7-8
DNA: TGTGCCAGCAGCCAGGGGCCCGCAGATACGCAGTATTTT
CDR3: CASSQGPADTQYF

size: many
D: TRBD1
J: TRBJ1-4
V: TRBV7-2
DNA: TGTGCCAGCAGCTTTAATGGACAGGGTAATGAAAAACTGTTTTTT
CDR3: CASSFNGQGNEKLFF

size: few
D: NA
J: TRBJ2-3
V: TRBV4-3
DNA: TGCGCCAGCAGCCAAGATGGTTACACAGATACGCAGTATTTT
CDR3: CASSQDGYTDTQYF

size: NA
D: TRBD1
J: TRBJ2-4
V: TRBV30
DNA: TGTGCCTGGAGCGACGGGACAGGGAAGGACATTCAGTACTTC
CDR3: CAWSDGTGKDIQYF

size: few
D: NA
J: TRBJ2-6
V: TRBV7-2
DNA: TGTGCCAGCAGCTTAGCCCGACACGCCGCGGGTGGGGCCAACGTCCTGACTTTC
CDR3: CASSLARHAAGGANVLTF

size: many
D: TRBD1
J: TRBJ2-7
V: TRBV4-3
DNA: TGCGCCAGCAGCCACAGACAGGGCTACGAGCAGTACTTC
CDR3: CASSHRQGYEQYF

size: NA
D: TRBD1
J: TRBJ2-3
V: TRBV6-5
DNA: TGTGCCAGCTCCAACGTGGACAGGGGGCGAGATACGCAGTATTTT
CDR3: CASSNVDRGRDTQYF

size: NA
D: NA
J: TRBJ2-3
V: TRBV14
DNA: TGTGCCAGCAGCCAAGGGGTAACGGGGGGCAGGGCAGATACGCAGTATTTT
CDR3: CASSQGVTGGRADTQYF

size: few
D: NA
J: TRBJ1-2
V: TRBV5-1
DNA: TGCGCCAGCAGCTTGGGGTCCTGGGAAAACTATGGCTACACCTTC
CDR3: CASSLGSWENYGYTF

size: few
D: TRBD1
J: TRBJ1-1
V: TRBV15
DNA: TGTGCCACCAGCAGAAGCGGGACAGGGGGCTTTGAAGCTTTCTTT
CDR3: CATSRSGTGGFEAFF

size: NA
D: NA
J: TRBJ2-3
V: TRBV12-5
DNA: TGTGCTAGTGGTTCCCTCCTCCCAGGTCTCACAGATACGCAGTATTTT
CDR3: CASGSLLPGLTDTQYF

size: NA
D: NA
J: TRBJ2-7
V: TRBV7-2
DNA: TGTGCCAGCAGCTTAGCGTTAAGGAGTCACGAGCAGTACTTC
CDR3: CASSLALRSHEQYF

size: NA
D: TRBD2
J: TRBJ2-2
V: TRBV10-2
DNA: TGCGCCAGCAGCCAGACTAGCGGGGTCACCGGGGAGCTGTTTTTT
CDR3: CASSQTSGVTGELFF

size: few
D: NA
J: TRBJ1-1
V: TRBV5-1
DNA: TGCGCCAGCAGCTTGCAGGGCGGCATGAACACTGAAGCTTTCTTT
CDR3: CASSLQGGMNTEAFF

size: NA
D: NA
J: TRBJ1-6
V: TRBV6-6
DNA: TGTGCCAGCAGTTTGGGCCGAGAGCCACCCCTCCACTTT
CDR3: CASSLGREPPLHF

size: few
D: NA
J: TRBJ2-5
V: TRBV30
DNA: TGTGCCTGGACCAAGTTGGGCCACCAAGAGACCCAGTACTTC
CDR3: CAWTKLGHQETQYF

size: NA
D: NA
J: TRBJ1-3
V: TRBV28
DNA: TGTGCCAGCAGTTTCCCCTCTGGAAACACCATATATTTT
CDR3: CASSFPSGNTIYF

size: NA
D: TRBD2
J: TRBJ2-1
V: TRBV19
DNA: TGTGCCAGTAGTATGGAAGCGGGGCCGGGGAATGAGCAGTTCTTC
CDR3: CASSMEAGPGNEQFF

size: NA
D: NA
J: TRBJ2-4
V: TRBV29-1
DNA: TGCAGCGTTAGGGGGGCCAAAAACATTCAGTACTTC
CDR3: CSVRGAKNIQYF

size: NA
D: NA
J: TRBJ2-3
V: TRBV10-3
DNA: TGTGCCATCAGTGCCCCGGAGAGGGGGGCGGGCAAGACAGATACGCAGTATTTT
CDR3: CAISAPERGAGKTDTQYF